Listed below are T cell receptor beta chains from one sample, sequenced in a study of CD8+CD57+ T cells in acquired aplastic anemia. TCRdb redid the calling of the reads with MiXCR, one entry per CDR3 protein. This sample carries a few hundred thousand distinct CDR3 sequences, 34% of them seen once, and the ten largest clones take more than 0.95%. The sample taken for sequencing was sorted CD4+, CD8+, or CD8+CD57+ T cells (not recorded which) from PBMCs. The receptors were sampled from a human donor in good health, serving as a control. Each CDR3 is given with its conserved first and last residue. Each record gives: V gene, J gene, D gene, CDR3 protein. A D gene is named only where the DNA matches it firmly.

TRBV15,TRBJ2-2,-,CATSRVGRGAGELFF
TRBV7-9,TRBJ1-1,-,CAAGGLNTEAFF
TRBV2,TRBJ1-5,-,CASRWTETAPQHF
TRBV25-1,TRBJ1-2,-,CASSQGIRSYTF
TRBV20-1,TRBJ2-5,-,CSARDRRLETQYF
TRBV12-3/TRBV12-4,TRBJ2-7,-,CASSRRLSQGYEQYF
TRBV7-2,TRBJ2-5,-,CASSPNTETQYF
TRBV7-9,TRBJ1-3,-,CASSLVSSGNTIYF
TRBV30,TRBJ1-2,-,CAHTRGSNYGYTF
TRBV4-1,TRBJ1-1,TRBD1,CASSHASGTGTEAFF
TRBV10-3,TRBJ1-2,-,CAISEAGHNYGYTF
TRBV5-1,TRBJ2-2,TRBD2,CASSPTSGDWTGELFF
TRBV20-1,TRBJ2-5,-,CSTRDSYQETQYF
TRBV20-1,TRBJ2-1,TRBD1,CSAEMGTGPYNEQFF
TRBV5-1,TRBJ2-7,-,CASRLGGTSYEQYF
TRBV19,TRBJ1-2,-,CASRASGTTNYGYTF
TRBV5-1,TRBJ2-5,TRBD2,CASSGDSGGASETQYF
TRBV5-1,TRBJ1-2,TRBD1,CASSSLVTGGDYGYTF